The 26 T cell receptor beta chains below all came from one sample that was sequenced in a study of a mutant IDH1 vaccine in newly diagnosed glioma. No antigen has been assigned to these receptors. Method: immunoSEQ multiplex PCR; TCRdb's copy keeps in-frame clones and lacks some. The table has about 51,000 clones, around 78% seen once; the top ten hold approximately 1.8%. The time point is: week 5, during vaccination. Doses consisted of 300 ug of mutant IDH1 20-mer peptide each, paired with topical imiquimod. The sequences come from PBMCs, collected from a glioma patient whose treatment included an IDH1 peptide vaccine. The receptors come from a woman in her 40s with glioma.

The chain is built from TRBV5-3 and TRBJ2-5; possibly TRBD2 for D (7 bases). TRBV5-3 is an open reading frame whose function is uncertain. CDR3 length: 16 residues. Trimming removed 4 bases from V and 2 bases from J, with 18 bases in between. DNA for the CDR3: TGTGCCAGAAGCAGGATTAGGGAGGGGGTACAAGAGACCCAGTACTTC. Encoded protein: CARSRIREGVQETQYF.

The chain is built from TRBV27 and TRBJ1-5, with 10 bases fitting TRBD1. The CDR3 is 15 residues long. Losses at the gene ends were 6 bases for V and 4 bases for J; bases not matched to a gene: 6. The V gene's germline CDR1 is MNHEY and CDR2 SMNVEV (reference sequence). The CDR3 DNA follows: TGTGCCAGCAGCCTAGGACAGGGGGTAAATCAGCCCCAGCATTTT. Translating it yields CASSLGQGVNQPQHF.

This clone was picked up a small number of times. This chain uses TRBV5-4 with TRBJ2-5; D remains ambiguous. Trimming pared 2 bases from V and 5 bases from J, leaving 13 bases between. The CDR3 totals 14 residues. Germline values: CDR1 SGHNT, CDR2 YYREEE (reference sequence). The CDR3 spells CASSFDLLGETQYF. The DNA of the CDR3 is TGTGCCAGCAGCTTCGACCTATTGGGGGAGACCCAGTACTTC. Drawing the rest from reference TRBV5-4 and TRBJ2-5, the complete variable domain is ETGVTQSPTHLIKTRGQQVTLRCSSQSGHNTVSWYQQALGQGPQFIFQYYREEENGRGNFPPRFSGLQFPNYSSELNVNALELDDSALYLCASSFDLLGETQYFGPGTRLLVL.

J is TRBJ2-5 and V is TRBV2, with D possibly matching TRBD1 (7 bases). Germline CDR1 SNHLY, CDR2 FYNNEI. CDR3 size: 15 residues. Trimming cost V 8 bases and J 5 bases, with 21 bases left between them. The CDR3 region is CASATGRQGSETQYF. CDR3 DNA: TGTGCCAGCGCTACCGGGAGACAGGGTTCCGAGACCCAGTACTTC.

V gene TRBV6-1 combines with J gene TRBJ1-1; D unresolved. Germline V gene lookup returns CDR1 MNHNS and CDR2 SASEGT. The CDR3 loop spans 14 amino acids. V gave up 5 bases and J gave up 3 bases, with 13 bases separating them. CDR3 loop: CASSLRGLDTEAFF. CDR3 DNA sequence: TGTGCCAGCAGTTTGCGGGGTTTGGACACTGAAGCTTTCTTT.

The chain recombines TRBV12-5 with TRBJ1-1; TRBD1 is a possible D gene (6 bases). CDR1 and CDR2 (germline): LGHNT, FRNRAP. Trimming removed 6 bases at V and 2 bases at J, with 19 bases between. The CDR3 loop spans 16 amino acids. Written as DNA, the CDR3 is TGTGCTAGTGGAAGCAGGGGTCGCACACCCAACACTGAAGCTTTCTTT. It codes for CASGSRGRTPNTEAFF.

The chain couples TRBV9 to TRBJ2-3; D is unresolved. The ends were cut back, 1 base at V and 4 bases at J, with 7 bases in the middle. The CDR3 consists of 13 residues. CDR1 is SGDLS and CDR2 is YYNGEE in the germline V gene. CDR3 protein: CASSVSHADTQYF. The CDR3 DNA is TGTGCCAGCAGCGTAAGTCATGCAGATACGCAGTATTTT.

V usage is TRBV7-2 and J usage is TRBJ1-5; D possibly corresponds to TRBD1 (5 bases). Germline V lookup: CDR1 SGHTA, CDR2 FQGNSA. V was trimmed by 1 base and J by 7 bases, leaving 8 bases between them. The CDR3 runs 13 residues. The CDR3 loop reads CASSLGREQPQHF. CDR3 in DNA: TGTGCCAGCAGCTTAGGCAGGGAACAGCCCCAGCATTTT.

This chain joins TRBV11-2 and TRBJ1-1; D unresolved. The CDR3 covers 13 residues. Germline CDR1 SGHAT, CDR2 FQNNGV. V was clipped by 3 bases and J by 0 bases, with 5 bases between them. CDR3 nucleotide sequence: TGTGCCAGCAGCTTTAACCTGAACACTGAAGCTTTCTTT. It is translated as CASSFNLNTEAFF. The variable domain in full, with the rest retrieved from reference TRBV11-2 and TRBJ1-1, is EAGVAQSPRYKIIEKRQSVAFWCNPISGHATLYWYQQILGQGPKLLIQFQNNGVVDDSQLPKDRFSAERLKGVDSTLKIQPAKLEDSAVYLCASSFNLNTEAFFGQGTRLTVV.

This clone turned up a few times. This chain uses TRBV13 with TRBJ2-1; D gene unclear. V was pared by 5 bases and J by 5 bases, with 4 bases between. Germline V gives CDR1 PRHDT, CDR2 FYEKMQ (reference sequence). There are 11 residues in the CDR3. This CDR3 is CASSQNNEQFF. In nucleotides, the CDR3 is TGTGCCAGCAGCCAAAACAATGAGCAGTTCTTC.

The chain combines TRBV2 with TRBJ2-3; D perhaps matches TRBD1 (5 bases). CDR1 is SNHLY, CDR2 FYNNEI, per germline. Trimming cost V 6 bases and J 13 bases, with 20 bases left between them. This CDR3 has 13 residues. The CDR3 region has the DNA TGTGCCAGCAGCCTCAGACTCGCCAAAGGGGAGTATTTT. Amino acid sequence: CASSLRLAKGEYF.

A few counts support this clone. V gene TRBV30 combines with J gene TRBJ1-1, with D uncertain. Germline assignment: CDR1 GTSNPN and CDR2 SVGIG (reference sequence). This CDR3 contains 11 residues. V lost 0 bases and J lost 8, with 7 bases in between. The CDR3 nucleotides are TGTGCCTGGAGTGTACTCCAGGAAGCTTTCTTT. Translating gives CAWSVLQEAFF.

The chain recombines TRBV5-1 with TRBJ2-5; 8 nucleotides align to TRBD2. CDR3 length: 14 amino acids. V was clipped by 3 bases and J by 5 bases; unmatched bases: 6. Germline V lookup: CDR1 SGHRS, CDR2 YFSETQ. The DNA for the CDR3 is TGCGCCAGCAGCTCTGGGACTAGTGGGGAGACCCAGTACTTC. It translates to CASSSGTSGETQYF.

The chain recombines TRBV4-3 with TRBJ1-4; 7 bases agree with TRBD1. Trimming removed 0 bases from V and 7 bases from J; junction bases left unmatched: 14. CDR3 length: 18 residues. Germline V gene data show CDR1 as LGHNA and CDR2 as YSLEER. The CDR3 sequence is CASSQDRPRQGLSEKLFF. As DNA, the CDR3 is TGCGCCAGCAGCCAAGATAGGCCCCGACAGGGTTTGAGTGAAAAACTGTTTTTT.

This clone was picked up a small number of times. CDR3 residues: CASSLGTDYNEQFF. Here the CDR3 DNA reads TGCGCCAGCAGCTTGGGGACAGACTACAATGAGCAGTTCTTC. The genes are TRBV5-1 and TRBJ2-1; possible D gene TRBD1, 6 bases. V gave up 0 bases and J gave up 3 bases, with 7 bases separating them. Germline values: CDR1 SGHRS, CDR2 YFSETQ. CDR3 length: 14 amino acids. The whole variable domain, remainder taken from reference TRBV5-1 and TRBJ2-1, is KAGVTQTPRYLIKTRGQQVTLSCSPISGHRSVSWYQQTPGQGLQFLFEYFSETQRNKGNFPGRFSGRQFSNSRSEMNVSTLELGDSALYLCASSLGTDYNEQFFGPGTRLTVL.

V and J are TRBV4-1 and TRBJ2-7; D is possibly TRBD1 (5 bases). V lost 3 bases and J lost 6, with 9 bases in between. The CDR3 contains 12 residues. Looked up from germline, CDR1 is MGHRA and CDR2 is YSYEKL. The DNA of the CDR3 is TGCGCCAGCAGCCATCAGGGCTTCGAGCAGTACTTC. Translation gives CASSHQGFEQYF.

The chain recombines TRBV12-5 with TRBJ1-2; D perhaps matches TRBD1 (6 bases). Germline V gives CDR1 LGHNT, CDR2 FRNRAP. Trimming cost V 1 base and J 8 bases, with 20 bases left between them. CDR3 length equals 16 residues. CDR3 sequence reads: CASGLAPRGGPEGYTF. The CDR3 nucleotides read TGTGCTAGTGGTTTGGCGCCCAGGGGAGGGCCAGAGGGCTACACCTTC.

This clone was seen just once. The chain carries TRBV9 and TRBJ1-1, with D perhaps matching TRBD1 (6 bases). This CDR3 contains 15 residues. Trimming took off 0 bases at V and 2 bases at J, with 11 bases between the two ends. Looked up from germline, CDR1 is SGDLS and CDR2 is YYNGEE. The CDR3 DNA sequence: TGTGCCAGCAGCGTAGATTTGGGGGCTAACACTGAAGCTTTCTTT. Translated: CASSVDLGANTEAFF. Looking up the rest from reference TRBV9 and TRBJ1-1 gives the full variable domain: DSGVTQTPKHLITATGQRVTLRCSPRSGDLSVYWYQQSLDQGLQFLIQYYNGEERAKGNILERFSAQQFPDLHSELNLSSLELGDSALYFCASSVDLGANTEAFFGQGTRLTVV.

V gene TRBV30 combines with J gene TRBJ1-4, with D perhaps matching TRBD1 (6 bases). V was cut by 7 bases and J by 2 bases, with 14 bases left in between. Looked up from germline, CDR1 is GTSNPN and CDR2 is SVGIG (reference sequence). This CDR3 is 14 amino acids long. The CDR3 loop is CASSTGGTNEKLFF. As DNA, the CDR3 is TGTGCCTCCTCGACAGGTGGGACTAATGAAAAACTGTTTTTT.

V and J are TRBV18 and TRBJ2-2, with 8 bases matching TRBD1. The CDR3 runs 16 residues. CDR1 KGHSH and CDR2 LQKENI come from the germline V gene. V was pared by 4 bases and J by 1 base, with 5 bases of the junction left unmatched. The CDR3 spells CASSRIGQGNTGELFF. CDR3 sequence (DNA): TGTGCCAGCTCACGCATAGGACAGGGGAACACCGGGGAGCTGTTTTTT.

In its sample, this clone was seen a few times. The V gene is TRBV10-1, the J gene TRBJ1-1; 7 bases are a match to TRBD1. This CDR3 spans 15 amino acids. Germline CDR1 reads WNHNN; CDR2 reads SYGVQD (reference sequence). The V and J ends lost 6 bases and 3 bases, in that order; junction bases with no gene match: 10. CDR3 nucleotides: TGCGCCAGCAGCACAGGGGATCAAGAGGACACTGAAGCTTTCTTT. This gives the protein CASSTGDQEDTEAFF.

J is TRBJ1-5 and V is TRBV7-8; D gene unclear. Germline values: CDR1 SGHVS, CDR2 FQNEAQ. The CDR3 has 12 amino acids. The ends were cut back, 5 bases at V and 7 bases at J, with 9 bases in the middle. The CDR3 DNA sequence: TGTGCCAGCAGCCCTATTGGACAGCCCCAGCATTTT. Its protein product is CASSPIGQPQHF.

The V gene is TRBV6-5, the J gene TRBJ1-2; 7 positions match TRBD1. Trimming at V came to 5 bases and at J to 5 bases, leaving 5 bases not matched to a gene. The germline V gene encodes CDR1 MNHEY and CDR2 SVGAGI. The CDR3 runs 13 residues. The DNA for the CDR3 is TGTGCCAGCAGTCTTACAGGGGTATATGGCTACACCTTC. Translated: CASSLTGVYGYTF.

The chain employs TRBV6-1 and TRBJ2-1; D remains unclear. The germline CDR1 and CDR2 sequences are MNHNS and SASEGT. The CDR3 length is 14 residues. V lost 3 bases and J 1 base, leaving 7 bases between the germline ends. The CDR3 DNA reads as TGTGCCAGCAGTGATTGGAATTCCTACAATGAGCAGTTCTTC. Amino acid sequence: CASSDWNSYNEQFF.

This clone was seen a single time. The rearrangement joins TRBV7-8 to TRBJ2-1, with unresolved D. The length of the CDR3 is 13 residues. The V gene's germline CDR1 is SGHVS and CDR2 FQNEAQ. V was trimmed by 4 bases and J by 3 bases, leaving 7 bases between them. The CDR3 loop reads CASSSAVYNEQFF. DNA of the CDR3: TGTGCCAGCAGCTCGGCGGTCTACAATGAGCAGTTCTTC. The variable domain in full, with the rest retrieved from reference TRBV7-8 and TRBJ2-1, is GAGVSQSPRYKVAKRGQDVALRCDPISGHVSLFWYQQALGQGPEFLTYFQNEAQLDKSGLPSDRFFAERPEGSVSTLKIQRTQQEDSAVYLCASSSAVYNEQFFGPGTRLTVL.

V usage is TRBV11-2 and J usage is TRBJ2-7; D gene ambiguous. Germline CDR1 is SGHAT and CDR2 is FQNNGV. The CDR3 loop spans 13 amino acids. V lost 0 bases and J lost 1, with 4 bases in between. CDR3 residues: CASSLELSYEQYF. The CDR3 bases are TGTGCCAGCAGCTTAGAACTATCCTACGAGCAGTACTTC.